One sample yielded the 5 T cell receptor beta chains listed below, sequenced in a study of shared clonotypes between healthy human individuals. TCRdb keeps only in-frame clones here, not all; method: immunoSEQ multiplex PCR. The repertoire holds 2 million to 2.5 million clones, with 90% to 96% as singletons. Sequencing used naive CD4+ T cells sorted from blood. This sample's subset: CD45RA+ positively selected. The receptor source for this set is a man aged 18 to 30 in good health.

The chain couples TRBV4-3 to TRBJ2-2, with 7 bases lining up with TRBD1. With 5 bases clipped from V and 2 bases from J, the junction kept 5 bases outside the gene matches. The CDR3 sequence is 15 residues long. Germline V CDR1 and CDR2: LGHNA, YSLEER. CDR3 loop: CASSSRGHNTGELFF. The CDR3, as DNA: TGCGCCAGCAGCTCGAGGGGGCATAACACCGGGGAGCTGTTTTTT.

The chain is built from TRBV19 and TRBJ1-5; D is unclear. The CDR3 has 13 residues. CDR1 LNHDA and CDR2 SQIVND come from the germline V gene (reference sequence). V lost 7 bases and J 2 bases, leaving 9 bases between the germline ends. CDR3 sequence: CASNAVGNQPQHF. CDR3 DNA: TGTGCCAGTAACGCGGTCGGCAATCAGCCCCAGCATTTT.

The chain has TRBV7-9 and TRBJ1-4; D remains unclear. Germline V gene data show CDR1 as SEHNR and CDR2 as FQNEAQ (reference sequence). This CDR3 has 14 residues. Trimming stripped 0 bases from V and 5 bases from J, with 7 bases between. This chain's CDR3 is CASSLARGNEKLFF. CDR3 sequence (DNA): TGTGCCAGCAGCTTAGCGCGGGGAAATGAAAAACTGTTTTTT.

This clone was seen just once. The chain uses TRBV9 and TRBJ2-4; TRBD1 is a possible D gene (7 bases). The germline V gene has CDR1 SGDLS and CDR2 YYNGEE. The CDR3 is made up of 19 amino acids. Trimming took off 0 bases at V and 0 bases at J, with 19 bases between the two ends. The CDR3 is CASSVGRDSLSIAKNIQYF. The CDR3 coding sequence is TGTGCCAGCAGCGTAGGGCGGGACAGCCTCTCAATAGCCAAAAACATTCAGTACTTC.

The J gene is TRBJ2-5, the V gene TRBV10-1; 11 nucleotides line up with TRBD2. This CDR3 has 14 amino acids. V shed 5 bases, J shed 7 bases, and the junction held 6 bases outside the gene matches. The germline V gene has CDR1 WNHNN and CDR2 SYGVQD (reference sequence). The CDR3 DNA follows: TGCGCCAGCAGTCCGGGACTAGCGGTGGGGACCCAGTACTTC. Residues: CASSPGLAVGTQYF.